This entry lists 17 T cell receptor beta chains sequenced from one sample in a study of TIL therapy for anti-PD-1-resistant metastatic lung cancer. This was the immunoSEQ v3 assay. Sequencing was performed with immunoSEQ multiplex PCR; in TCRdb, only in-frame clones are kept and a portion is missing. The sample consists of 55,000 or so clones, 75% to 90% of them appearing once. Regarding time point: pre-treatment sample, taken before nivolumab and TIL therapy. The sample here was blood, taken at baseline. These receptors were taken from a person aged 30 to 80 with non-small cell lung cancer.

The genes are TRBV19 and TRBJ2-5; possible D gene TRBD2, 6 bases. The CDR3 is 16 amino acids. The V end was cut by 3 bases, the J end by 1 base, with 15 bases between. The germline gives CDR1 LNHDA, CDR2 SQIVND (reference sequence). CDR3 loop: CASSIEGRIGQETQYF. DNA for the CDR3: TGTGCCAGTAGTATTGAGGGGAGGATAGGCCAAGAGACCCAGTACTTC.

In DNA, the CDR3 is TGTGCCAGCAGCCTATGGACAGCGGGGGATATAGATACGCAGTATTTT. This sequence encodes CASSLWTAGDIDTQYF. The J gene is TRBJ2-3, the V gene TRBV7-9; TRBD2 agrees at 8 bases. The V gene end was trimmed by 5 bases and the J gene end by 5 bases; junction bases not matched to a gene: 12. Germline CDR1 and CDR2: SEHNR and FQNEAQ (reference sequence). The CDR3 loop spans 16 amino acids.

A few counts support this clone. The J gene is TRBJ1-6, the V gene TRBV28; D ambiguous. The CDR3 runs to 12 residues. The germline gives CDR1 MDHEN, CDR2 SYDVKM. V lost 11 bases and J lost 0, with 5 bases in between. The CDR3 DNA reads TGTGCCTGGAGCTCCTATAATTCACCCCTCCACTTT. Translation: CAWSSYNSPLHF.

The chain joins TRBV4-1 to TRBJ1-4, with TRBD1 identical over 8 bases. The CDR3 covers 15 residues. Germline V gene lookup returns CDR1 MGHRA and CDR2 YSYEKL. Trimming cost V 0 bases and J 7 bases; bases outside gene matches: 4. CDR3 coding DNA: TGCGCCAGCAGCCAAGATGGGACAGGACGTGAAAAACTGTTTTTT. It codes for CASSQDGTGREKLFF.

This clone was found a few times. The rearrangement uses TRBV6-2 or TRBV6-3 and TRBJ1-5; D unclear. The germline V gene has CDR1 MNHEY and CDR2 SVGEGT. V was shortened by 0 bases and J by 3 bases, with 9 bases between the two germline ends. This CDR3 is built from 15 residues. CDR3 loop: CASSYSMSDNQPQHF. DNA of the CDR3: TGTGCCAGCAGTTACTCGATGTCGGACAATCAGCCCCAGCATTTT.

The chain joins TRBV7-2 to TRBJ1-6; possible D gene TRBD1, 5 bases. The V and J ends lost 1 base and 7 bases respectively, with 11 bases between them. The CDR3 contains 15 residues. Germline-derived CDR1 and CDR2 are SGHTA and FQGNSA. The CDR3 nucleotides are TGTGCCAGCAGCTTAGTGAATCAGGGAAATTCACCCCTCCACTTT. Translated: CASSLVNQGNSPLHF.

The V gene is TRBV18, the J gene TRBJ1-2; no clear D gene. V lost 0 bases and J lost 4, with 12 bases in between. The CDR3 spans 15 residues. The V gene's germline CDR1 is KGHSH and CDR2 LQKENI. The CDR3 region has the DNA TGTGCCAGCTCACCACCGGTACCGGACCTCTATGGCTACACCTTC. This sequence encodes CASSPPVPDLYGYTF.

The gene calls are TRBV29-1 and TRBJ2-1, with no clear D. Germline values: CDR1 SQVTM, CDR2 ANQGSEA. Trimming stripped 7 bases from V and 3 bases from J, with 13 bases between. The CDR3 contains 13 residues. CDR3 bases: TGCAGCGGTGGACGACTGGTCTACAATGAGCAGTTCTTC. Translated, it gives CSGGRLVYNEQFF.

This clone was observed once. The V call is TRBV10-3, the J call TRBJ1-2; D is uncertain. This CDR3 is built from 14 residues. V lost 2 bases and J lost 4, with 11 bases in between. From germline, CDR1 is ENHRY and CDR2 SYGVKD. For the CDR3, the DNA is TGTGCCATCAGTGAGAACGGTCACTTCTATGGCTACACCTTC. Translation gives CAISENGHFYGYTF.

This clone was seen once. This chain links TRBV10-3 with TRBJ1-2, with TRBD1 identical over 10 bases. V dropped 4 bases and J dropped 2; count of bases not matched to a gene: 7. The CDR3 extends over 16 amino acids. Germline loops: CDR1 ENHRY, CDR2 SYGVKD. This CDR3 reads CAISARGQGENYGYTF. CDR3 nucleotide sequence: TGTGCCATCAGTGCCCGTGGACAGGGGGAAAACTATGGCTACACCTTC.

The chain links TRBV7-3 to TRBJ1-2; D may be TRBD1 (6 bases). This CDR3 region has 15 residues. The germline V gene has CDR1 SGHTA and CDR2 FQGTGA. V was cut by 5 bases and J by 6 bases, with 19 bases left in between. Here the CDR3 reads CASSPGHPKSDGYTF. DNA of the CDR3: TGTGCCAGCAGCCCGGGACACCCAAAGAGCGATGGCTACACCTTC.

The chain joins TRBV12-3 or TRBV12-4 to TRBJ2-1; no definite D call. This CDR3 is 10 amino acids long. V lost 5 bases, J lost 6 bases, and 2 bases lay in between. As DNA, the CDR3 is TGTGCCAGCAGTATCAATGAGCAGTTCTTC. Translated: CASSINEQFF.

Only one count was recorded for this clone. CDR3 in amino acids: CASTPRGSTDTQYF. The CDR3 DNA reads as TGTGCCAGCACCCCCCGGGGGAGCACAGATACGCAGTATTTT. The genes are TRBV7-9 and TRBJ2-3; a weak D match, TRBD2 (6 bases). The CDR3 spans 14 residues. V lost 7 bases and J lost 0, with 11 bases in between. In germline, CDR1 is SEHNR, CDR2 FQNEAQ (reference sequence).

This chain uses TRBV2 with TRBJ2-7; D ambiguous. Per the germline V gene, CDR1 is SNHLY and CDR2 is FYNNEI. Trimming cost V 5 bases and J 0 bases, with 14 bases left between them. The CDR3 is 15 amino acids. The CDR3 bases are TGTGCCAGCAGTCCCCCTCTGAGATACTCCTACGAGCAGTACTTC. Translation gives CASSPPLRYSYEQYF.

The chain is built from TRBV7-3 and TRBJ2-7; TRBD2 matches at 8 bases. Germline-derived CDR1 and CDR2 are SGHTA and FQGTGA. The CDR3 runs 16 residues. The J segment lost 3 bases and the V segment lost 3 bases, leaving 10 bases of the junction unmatched. The CDR3 reads CASSFSISGTFYEQYF. The CDR3 DNA sequence: TGTGCCAGCAGCTTCTCGATTAGCGGGACATTCTACGAGCAGTACTTC. The whole variable domain, remainder taken from reference TRBV7-3 and TRBJ2-7, is GAGVSQTPSNKVTEKGKYVELRCDPISGHTALYWYRQSLGQGPEFLIYFQGTGAADDSGLPNDRFFAVRPEGSVSTLKIQRTERGDSAVYLCASSFSISGTFYEQYFGPGTRLTVT.

V and J are TRBV4-1 and TRBJ2-1; 8 bases are a match to TRBD1. J was trimmed by 5 bases and V by 4 bases; bases with no gene match: 13. CDR3 length: 17 amino acids. Germline values: CDR1 MGHRA, CDR2 YSYEKL. As DNA, the CDR3 is TGCGCCAGCAGCCCTTGGGACCGGGACAGGAAGCACAATGAGCAGTTCTTC. This codes for CASSPWDRDRKHNEQFF.

The rearrangement joins TRBV6-6 to TRBJ2-7; D is possibly TRBD1 (6 bases). The V gene's germline CDR1 is MNHNY and CDR2 SVGAGI (reference sequence). V was shortened by 4 bases and J by 3 bases, with 10 bases between the two germline ends. CDR3 length: 13 residues. The CDR3 sequence: CASSFRGSYEQYF. Written as DNA, the CDR3 is TGTGCCAGCAGTTTCAGGGGTAGCTACGAGCAGTACTTC.